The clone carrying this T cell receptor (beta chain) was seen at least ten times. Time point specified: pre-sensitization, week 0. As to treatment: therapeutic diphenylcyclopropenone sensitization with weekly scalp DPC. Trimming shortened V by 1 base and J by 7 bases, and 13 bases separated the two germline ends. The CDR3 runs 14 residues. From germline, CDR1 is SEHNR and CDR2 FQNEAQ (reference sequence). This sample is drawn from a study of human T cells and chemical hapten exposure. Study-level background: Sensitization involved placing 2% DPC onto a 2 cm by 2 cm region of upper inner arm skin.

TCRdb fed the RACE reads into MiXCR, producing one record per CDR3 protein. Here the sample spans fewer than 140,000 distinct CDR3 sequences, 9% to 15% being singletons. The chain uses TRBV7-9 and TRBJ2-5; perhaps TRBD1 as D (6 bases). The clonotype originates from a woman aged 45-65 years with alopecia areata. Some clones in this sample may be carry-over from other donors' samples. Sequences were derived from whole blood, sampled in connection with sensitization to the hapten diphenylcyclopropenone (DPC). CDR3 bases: TGTGCCAGCAGCTTAGAAGGGACAATTGGGACCCAGTACTTC. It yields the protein CASSLEGTIGTQYF.